Below, 24 T cell receptor beta chains from the same sample are listed, as sequenced in a study of beta chain features in type 1 diabetes. Of the isolated RNA, all was reverse transcribed, and so the sequenced material was expressed TCRB transcripts. Some clones are missing from TCRdb's copy, which holds only in-frame ones; the method was immunoSEQ multiplex PCR. The sample lists about 210,000 clones, about a tenth seen once, with approximately 1.5% in the top ten. The sequenced sample was central memory CD4+ T cells from blood. Source of these receptors: a man aged 18 to 29 in good health.

Many counts were recorded for this clone. Here the CDR3 DNA reads TGTGCCAGCAGTAGCGGACTAGCGGGAGCCTATGAGCAGTTCTTC. Translating gives CASSSGLAGAYEQFF. The gene calls are TRBV7-2 and TRBJ2-1; the match to TRBD2 covers 13 bases. V dropped 6 bases and J dropped 8; count of bases not matched to a gene: 7. The CDR3 length is 15 residues. Germline V gene lookup returns CDR1 SGHTA and CDR2 FQGNSA.

The J gene is TRBJ2-3, the V gene TRBV5-6, with 12 positions matching TRBD2. The CDR3 extends over 16 amino acids. Trimming at V came to 4 bases and at J to 4 bases, leaving 7 bases not matched to a gene. CDR1 and CDR2 from the germline V gene are SGHDT and YYEEEE. The CDR3 here is CASSLTSGRTPDTQYF. The CDR3 nucleotides read TGTGCCAGCAGCCTGACTAGCGGGAGAACTCCAGATACGCAGTATTTT.

The sample holds a few counts of this clone. The chain links TRBV19 to TRBJ1-1, with D possibly being TRBD1 (5 bases). The CDR3 is 17 residues long. Germline CDR1 is LNHDA and CDR2 is SQIVND (reference sequence). V dropped 7 bases and J dropped 2 bases, with 23 bases sitting between them. CDR3 in amino acids: CASIPRGGAGVNTEAFF. Written as DNA, the CDR3 is TGTGCCAGTATTCCCCGCGGCGGGGCGGGGGTCAACACTGAAGCTTTCTTT.

Comment on this clone: This same CDR3 is encoded by further DNA sequences in the sample. The gene calls are TRBV18 and TRBJ1-4; D remains unclear. The germline V gene encodes CDR1 KGHSH and CDR2 LQKENI. V lost 0 bases, J lost 8 bases, and 10 bases lay in between. The length of the CDR3 is 14 residues. The CDR3 DNA is TGTGCCAGCTCACCACCTGGGGATTCAGAAAAACTGTTTTTT. It translates to CASSPPGDSEKLFF.

This clone was counted only a few times. The DNA for the CDR3 is TGTGCCAGCAGCGGGACAGAGTATGGCTACACCTTC. This gives the protein CASSGTEYGYTF. The chain is built from TRBV2 and TRBJ1-2, with 7 bases matching TRBD1. Germline V gene sequence: CDR1 SNHLY, CDR2 FYNNEI. The CDR3 runs to 12 residues. V lost 6 bases to trimming and J lost 5 bases; unmatched junction nucleotides: 3.

This chain links TRBV7-9 with TRBJ1-1; D unresolved. Germline values: CDR1 SEHNR, CDR2 FQNEAQ (reference sequence). V lost 3 bases, J lost 1 base, and 6 bases lay in between. The CDR3 totals 13 residues. The CDR3 protein is CASSFRTNTEAFF. The DNA for the CDR3 is TGTGCCAGCAGCTTTAGAACGAACACTGAAGCTTTCTTT.

The rearrangement uses TRBV21-1 and TRBJ1-1; TRBD1, the table's D call, lacks a check against the DNA. TRBV21-1 is a pseudogene. The CDR3 loop spans 16 amino acids. CDR3 sequence: CASRDRDTRMNTEAFF. CDR3 DNA: TGTGCCAGCAGGGACCGGGACACCAGAATGAACACTGAAGCTTTCTTT.

This clone was detected many times. The chain joins TRBV27 to TRBJ1-2; possibly TRBD1 for D (5 bases). With 5 bases removed from V and 4 bases from J, the gap between germline ends came to 11 bases. The CDR3 spans 13 residues. Germline CDR1 and CDR2: MNHEY and SMNVEV (reference sequence). The CDR3 DNA sequence: TGTGCCAGCAGTCCCCGACAGCCCTATGGCTACACCTTC. It translates to CASSPRQPYGYTF.

The table lists this clone with a few counts. In the same sample, other DNA sequences code for this CDR3. The rearrangement joins TRBV18 to TRBJ2-7, with D possibly being TRBD1 or TRBD2 (5 bases each). CDR1 is KGHSH, CDR2 LQKENI, per germline. Trimming took 3 bases from V and 2 from J, leaving 11 bases between them. The CDR3 totals 14 residues. The CDR3, as DNA: TGTGCCAGCTCACCCGGGGACGGCACCTACGAGCAGTACTTC. As protein: CASSPGDGTYEQYF.

This clone was counted a few times. The chain employs TRBV19 and TRBJ2-1; 7 nucleotides agree with TRBD2. J lost 8 bases, V lost 4 bases, and 17 bases had no gene match. The CDR3 spans 17 residues. CDR1 and CDR2 (germline): LNHDA, SQIVND (reference sequence). The CDR3 DNA sequence: TGTGCCAGTAGTACCTCGACTAGCCCTCTAGTACGCTATGAGCAGTTCTTC. Translating gives CASSTSTSPLVRYEQFF.

This clone showed up just a few times. V usage is TRBV29-1 and J usage is TRBJ2-7; D is unclear. Trimming stripped 7 bases from V and 2 bases from J, with 18 bases between. Per the germline V gene, CDR1 is SQVTM and CDR2 is ANQGSEA. The CDR3 has 14 residues. The chain's CDR3 is CSALISASAYEQYF. The CDR3 coding sequence is TGCAGCGCCCTAATCTCCGCGTCTGCCTACGAGCAGTACTTC.

About this clone: Germline is not matched at one junction end, which may reflect a read error. The J gene is TRBJ2-6, the V gene TRBV27, with 8 positions matching TRBD1. Germline V CDR1 and CDR2: MNHEY, SMNVEV (reference sequence). The CDR3 covers 17 residues. This CDR3 reads CASSSDRVTSRANVLTF. In DNA, the CDR3 is TGTGCCAGCAGTTCGGACAGGGTGACCTCTCGGGCCAACGTCCTGACTTTC. Complete variable domain (other parts from reference TRBV27 and TRBJ2-6): EAQVTQNPRYLITVTGKKLTVTCSQNMNHEYMSWYRQDPGLGLRQIYYSMNVEVTDKGDVPEGYKVSRKEKRNFPLILESPSPNQTSLYFCASSSDRVTSRANVLTFGAGSRLTVL.

The chain combines TRBV4-1 with TRBJ2-7; maybe TRBD2 (5 bases). CDR1 and CDR2 from the germline V gene are MGHRA and YSYEKL. Trimming left V 4 bases short and J 7 bases short, with 17 bases between. There are 14 residues in the CDR3. CDR3 loop: CASSPDTARGEQYF. CDR3 DNA sequence: TGCGCCAGCAGCCCGGATACAGCTCGAGGGGAGCAGTACTTC.

The chain has TRBV30 and TRBJ2-5; D is unresolved. This CDR3 contains 13 residues. CDR1 GTSNPN and CDR2 SVGIG come from the germline V gene (reference sequence). Trimming cost V 1 base and J 5 bases, with 11 bases left between them. The CDR3 is CAWSARAGETQYF. The CDR3 DNA reads TGTGCCTGGAGTGCTCGGGCCGGGGAGACCCAGTACTTC.

V gene TRBV7-9 combines with J gene TRBJ2-5, with TRBD1 matching 8 bases. CDR1 and CDR2 from the germline V gene are SEHNR and FQNEAQ (reference sequence). Trimming at V came to 2 bases and at J to 3 bases, leaving 5 bases not matched to a gene. The CDR3 spans 15 residues. CDR3: CASSLPGQGEETQYF. CDR3 DNA: TGTGCCAGCAGCTTACCCGGACAGGGAGAAGAGACCCAGTACTTC.

The chain employs TRBV5-1 and TRBJ2-1; D possibly corresponds to TRBD2 (6 bases). The CDR3 runs to 17 residues. The germline gives CDR1 SGHRS, CDR2 YFSETQ. Trimming took 5 bases from V and 2 from J, leaving 20 bases between them. The CDR3 here is CASRHRDPQRAYNEQFF. DNA for the CDR3: TGCGCCAGCAGGCACCGGGACCCACAGCGGGCCTACAATGAGCAGTTCTTC.

This rearrangement joins TRBV2 to TRBJ2-2; TRBD2 agrees at 11 bases. The CDR3 is made up of 15 amino acids. J gave up 5 bases and V 6 bases, and 5 bases lay outside the gene matches. CDR1 is SNHLY, CDR2 FYNNEI, per germline. The CDR3 DNA sequence: TGTGCCAGCAGAACTAGCGGGAGTAGAACCGGGGAGCTGTTTTTT. Protein product: CASRTSGSRTGELFF.

This clone was recorded many times. The rearrangement uses TRBV23-1 and TRBJ2-7, with TRBD2 as a possible D gene (5 bases). TRBV23-1 has ORF status, its function being uncertain. Trimming stripped 7 bases from V and 5 bases from J, with 15 bases between. CDR3 size: 13 residues. The CDR3 DNA follows: TGCGCCAGCACCTACTTTAGCGTCAACGAGCAGTACTTC. It specifies CASTYFSVNEQYF.

This clone was counted between two and nine times. The V call is TRBV5-6, the J call TRBJ2-7, with 7 positions matching TRBD2. J lost 10 bases, V lost 4 bases, and 14 bases had no gene match. Germline CDR1 reads SGHDT; CDR2 reads YYEEEE. The CDR3 length is 14 residues. The CDR3 sequence: CASSVRRAGRDQYF. The CDR3 DNA is TGTGCCAGCAGCGTAAGGCGGGCAGGGAGGGATCAGTACTTC.

This clone was picked up a small number of times. This rearrangement joins TRBV28 to TRBJ2-5; D is unclear. Germline CDR1 reads MDHEN; CDR2 reads SYDVKM. Trimming removed 3 bases from V and 2 bases from J, with 4 bases in between. This CDR3 comprises 12 residues. CDR3 nucleotide sequence: TGTGCCAGCAGTTTCCAACAAGAGACCCAGTACTTC. Translating it yields CASSFQQETQYF.

The chain links TRBV18 to TRBJ2-7; maybe TRBD1 (5 bases). Trimming stripped 7 bases from V and 5 bases from J, with 15 bases between. The germline V gene has CDR1 KGHSH and CDR2 LQKENI. The CDR3 spans 13 residues. CDR3 nucleotide sequence: TGTGCCAGCTGGCCTGGGCAGGGCCACGAGCAGTACTTC. Translating it yields CASWPGQGHEQYF.

The gene calls are TRBV12-5 and TRBJ2-1, with a weak D call TRBD2 (7 bases). This CDR3 region has 14 residues. V was cut by 1 base and J by 9 bases, with 13 bases left in between. Germline V lookup: CDR1 LGHNT, CDR2 FRNRAP. The CDR3 protein is CASGLEGGGTEQFF. In DNA, the CDR3 is TGTGCTAGTGGTTTGGAAGGGGGGGGTACTGAGCAGTTCTTC.

This clone has more than one count but fewer than ten. The rearrangement links TRBV7-9 to TRBJ2-7; D ambiguous. V lost 1 base and J 5 bases, leaving 9 bases between the germline ends. The CDR3 consists of 13 residues. CDR1 and CDR2 (germline): SEHNR, FQNEAQ (reference sequence). Written as DNA, the CDR3 is TGTGCCAGCAGCTTAGGGCAGTCGGACGAGCAGTACTTC. It yields the protein CASSLGQSDEQYF.

This sequence joins TRBV7-2 and TRBJ2-1; 8 bases map to TRBD2. Germline CDR1 and CDR2: SGHTA and FQGNSA. V shed 3 bases and J 7 bases; nucleotides not matched to a gene: 5. The CDR3 is made up of 14 amino acids. The CDR3 DNA reads TGTGCCAGCAGCTTCCCCGGGACTAGAAATGAGCAGTTCTTC. Protein sequence: CASSFPGTRNEQFF.